This T cell receptor beta chain was observed in a study of T-cell reconstitution after alpha-beta-depleted transplantation in children. Preparation of the TCRbeta library involved a method that used unique molecular identifiers. TCRdb recomputed calls from the PCR reads with MiXCR, one row per CDR3 protein. This sample has about 110,000 distinct CDR3 sequences, with 10% found just once. The CDR3 contains 16 residues. The germline V gene has CDR1 LGHNA and CDR2 YNFKEQ. Trimming removed 4 bases from V and 3 bases from J, with 16 bases in between. The gene calls are TRBV4-2 and TRBJ1-5; TRBD1 might be the D (5 bases). The sample here was PBMCs from the stem cell graft donor, taken from the stem cell graft. This TCR came from a human donor who donated a stem cell graft to a child with acute lymphoblastic leukemia. The CDR3 sequence is CASSPGRLRNNQPQHF. CDR3 in DNA: TGTGCCAGCAGCCCAGGGCGGCTGCGGAACAATCAGCCCCAGCATTTT.